Listed below are T cell receptor beta chains from one sample, sequenced in a study of identical twins. Each CDR3 protein is one row after TCRdb ran MiXCR on the 5' RACE reads. The sample shows around 530,000 distinct CDR3 sequences, roughly 15% of them seen only once. In addition, the sample was reused for a study of yellow fever vaccine responses in identical twins.

Sequences were obtained from CD4+ T cells sorted from blood. The receptors were sampled from a woman between 18 and 29 years old in good health. CDR3s include the opening cysteine and the closing phenylalanine or tryptophan. Each record gives: V gene, clone size, D gene, J gene, CDR3 DNA, CDR3 protein. The D gene is left open where the match is weak. The size of a clone is reported for some rows only, either as once, few or many, or as a class for expanded clones.

V: TRBV20-1
size: few
D: .
J: TRBJ1-1
DNA: TGCAGTGCCGGCGGGGGGCCGAACACTGAAGCTTTCTTT
CDR3: CSAGGGPNTEAFF

V: TRBV7-9
size: many
D: .
J: TRBJ2-5
DNA: TGTGCCAGCACCCCTTACGGGGAGACCCAGTACTTC
CDR3: CASTPYGETQYF

V: TRBV24-1
size: few
D: TRBD1
J: TRBJ2-2
DNA: TGTGCCACCAGTGATGCCCCCGGGACAGACAACACCGGGGAGCTGTTTTTT
CDR3: CATSDAPGTDNTGELFF

V: TRBV5-1
size: .
D: .
J: TRBJ2-2
DNA: TGCGCCAGCAGCTTGGTTGGCAGGTCCGCGAACACCGGGGAGCTGTTTTTT
CDR3: CASSLVGRSANTGELFF

V: TRBV12-3/TRBV12-4
size: few
D: .
J: TRBJ2-4
DNA: TGTGCCAGCAGCCCGACCGTAGCCAAAAACATTCAGTACTTC
CDR3: CASSPTVAKNIQYF

V: TRBV12-3/TRBV12-4
size: few
D: .
J: TRBJ2-7
DNA: TGTGCCAGCAGTTTCCCCCCCCCTGACGAGCAGTACTTC
CDR3: CASSFPPPDEQYF

V: TRBV28
size: .
D: TRBD1
J: TRBJ1-5
DNA: TGTGCCAGCCGCCCGGAGGACAGGGTCAATCAGCCCCAGCATTTT
CDR3: CASRPEDRVNQPQHF

V: TRBV3-1
size: few
D: TRBD1
J: TRBJ1-3
DNA: TGTGCCAGCAGCATCCGACAGGGTAGTAACACCATATATTTT
CDR3: CASSIRQGSNTIYF

V: TRBV29-1
size: .
D: .
J: TRBJ2-3
DNA: TGCAGCGTTAGGGAGTTCACAGATACGCAGTATTTT
CDR3: CSVREFTDTQYF

V: TRBV7-9
size: few
D: TRBD1
J: TRBJ2-1
DNA: TGTGCCAGCACCCCCGGGACAGGGACTTCAAATGAGCAGTTCTTC
CDR3: CASTPGTGTSNEQFF

V: TRBV7-9
size: .
D: TRBD2
J: TRBJ2-5
DNA: TGTGCCAGCAGCGCAGCGGGAGGAATCCGTATGGAGACCCAGTACTTC
CDR3: CASSAAGGIRMETQYF

V: TRBV10-3
size: .
D: .
J: TRBJ1-6
DNA: TGTGCCATCAGCCCCCGGTTAACCGGTTCACCCCTCCACTTT
CDR3: CAISPRLTGSPLHF

V: TRBV19
size: few
D: .
J: TRBJ1-2
DNA: TGTGCCAGCAAGATATCGACTGGAGACACCTTC
CDR3: CASKISTGDTF

V: TRBV5-1
size: .
D: TRBD2
J: TRBJ2-5
DNA: TGCGCCAGCAGCTACGGACTAGCGGGGGGGCCCCAAGAGACCCAGTACTTC
CDR3: CASSYGLAGGPQETQYF

V: TRBV28
size: .
D: TRBD1
J: TRBJ2-5
DNA: TGTGCCAGCAGTTCACTTACGGGACAGGGGTGGCAAGAGACCCAGTACTTC
CDR3: CASSSLTGQGWQETQYF

V: TRBV20-1
size: .
D: TRBD2
J: TRBJ2-3
DNA: TGCTGTGCTAGTCCCCCCGCAGGATTAGCGGGGGTTAGCACAGATACGCAGTATTTT
CDR3: CCASPPAGLAGVSTDTQYF

V: TRBV4-1
size: .
D: .
J: TRBJ2-6
DNA: TGCGCCAGCAGCCAAGTTGACAGGCACAGCTCTGGGGCCAACGTCCTGACTTTC
CDR3: CASSQVDRHSSGANVLTF

V: TRBV4-1
size: .
D: TRBD1
J: TRBJ2-2
DNA: TGCGCCAGCCAGACAGGGACAGCCCTTCTACTTGAGCGGTCCGGGGAGCTGTTTTTT
CDR3: CASQTGTALLLERSGELFF

V: TRBV12-3/TRBV12-4
size: few
D: .
J: TRBJ2-1
DNA: TGTGCCTCGGGGCGGGGAAACAATGAGCAGTTCTTC
CDR3: CASGRGNNEQFF

V: TRBV24-1
size: .
D: TRBD2
J: TRBJ2-5
DNA: TGTGCCACCAGTGAGGTTCGGAATAGCGGGATGGGTGAGACCCAGTACTTC
CDR3: CATSEVRNSGMGETQYF

V: TRBV24-1
size: .
D: .
J: TRBJ2-1
DNA: TGTGCCACCAGTGATTTCGAGGGGAAGGGGTACAATGAGCAGTTCTTC
CDR3: CATSDFEGKGYNEQFF

V: TRBV25-1
size: few
D: TRBD2
J: TRBJ2-3
DNA: TGTGCCAGCAAAGGCCCAGCGGGGGCAGATACGCAGTATTTT
CDR3: CASKGPAGADTQYF

V: TRBV2
size: few
D: TRBD2
J: TRBJ2-5
DNA: TGTGCCAGGAAAAGCCCCGGGACTAGCGGGAAAGAGACCCAGTACTTC
CDR3: CARKSPGTSGKETQYF

V: TRBV7-9
size: few
D: .
J: TRBJ1-2
DNA: TGTGCCAGCAGCCAAGCGAGCAGGGATGGCTACACCTTC
CDR3: CASSQASRDGYTF

V: TRBV20-1
size: .
D: TRBD1
J: TRBJ2-3
DNA: TGCAGTGCTCGGGGACAGGGGAACACAGATACGCAGTATTTT
CDR3: CSARGQGNTDTQYF

V: TRBV3-1
size: .
D: .
J: TRBJ2-1
DNA: TGTGCCAGCAGCCCAACAACCTACAATGAGCAGTTCTTC
CDR3: CASSPTTYNEQFF

V: TRBV12-3/TRBV12-4
size: .
D: TRBD2
J: TRBJ2-3
DNA: TGTGCCAGCAGTTTGGGAAGCGGGGGGGTTGATACGCAGTATTTT
CDR3: CASSLGSGGVDTQYF

V: TRBV5-5
size: .
D: .
J: TRBJ1-2
DNA: TGTGCCAGCAGCGCCGGGACGCTAAACTATGGCTACACCTTC
CDR3: CASSAGTLNYGYTF

V: TRBV10-3
size: .
D: .
J: TRBJ2-7
DNA: TGTGCCACAACAATGGGGGCGCAACGGAACCACGAGCAGTACTTC
CDR3: CATTMGAQRNHEQYF

V: TRBV5-1
size: few
D: TRBD2
J: TRBJ2-2
DNA: TGCGCCAGCAGCAACCGACTAGCGGGAGTCAGCGACACCGGGGAGCTGTTTTTT
CDR3: CASSNRLAGVSDTGELFF

V: TRBV2
size: .
D: .
J: TRBJ2-5
DNA: TGTGCCAGCAGTCCTCGGACAGACGGGGGAGAGACCCAGTACTTC
CDR3: CASSPRTDGGETQYF

V: TRBV7-2
size: few
D: TRBD1
J: TRBJ1-5
DNA: TGTGCCAGCAGCGGACAGGGGGGGGCTAGCAATCAGCCCCAGCATTTT
CDR3: CASSGQGGASNQPQHF

V: TRBV18
size: few
D: .
J: TRBJ2-5
DNA: TGTGCCAGCTCACCACGAGACCAGGGGGAGACCCAGTACTTC
CDR3: CASSPRDQGETQYF

V: TRBV7-2
size: few
D: .
J: TRBJ2-2
DNA: TGTGCCAGCAGCCTGCAGACCCGGGAGCTGTTTTTT
CDR3: CASSLQTRELFF

V: TRBV10-3
size: many
D: .
J: TRBJ1-2
DNA: TGTGCCATCAGTGAGTTGGACCTCCCTGGCTACACCTTC
CDR3: CAISELDLPGYTF

V: TRBV2
size: .
D: TRBD1
J: TRBJ2-3
DNA: TGTGCCAGCAGACCCCCGGGACAGGGGTCAGATACGCAGTATTTT
CDR3: CASRPPGQGSDTQYF

V: TRBV5-1
size: .
D: TRBD2
J: TRBJ2-1
DNA: TGCGCCAGCGGGACTAGCGGGAGGGCCGCTTGGTCCTACAATGAGCAGTTCTTC
CDR3: CASGTSGRAAWSYNEQFF

V: TRBV20-1
size: .
D: .
J: TRBJ1-3
DNA: TGCAGTGTGATTCTCTCTGGAAACACCATATATTTT
CDR3: CSVILSGNTIYF

V: TRBV29-1
size: .
D: TRBD2
J: TRBJ2-1
DNA: TGCAGCGTGGATAGCGGGGTTGAGCAGTTCTTC
CDR3: CSVDSGVEQFF

V: TRBV24-1
size: .
D: .
J: TRBJ2-3
DNA: TGTGCCACCAGTGATTTGTGGACAATGGGTGGAACAGATACGCAGTATTTT
CDR3: CATSDLWTMGGTDTQYF

V: TRBV20-1
size: .
D: .
J: TRBJ1-2
DNA: TGCAGTGCTAGGGACACAGGGACAAACTATGGCTACACCTTC
CDR3: CSARDTGTNYGYTF